This T cell receptor beta chain was observed in a study of CD8+CD57+ T cells in acquired aplastic anemia. Per the germline V gene, CDR1 is MRHNA and CDR2 is SNTAGT. This CDR3 comprises 14 residues. By flow cytometry, patients selected for sequencing had shown an expansion of CD8+CD57+ cells. Profiling that covered TCR beta VDJ and CDR3 relied on genomic DNA as its template. MiXCR, applied by TCRdb to the reads, yields one record per CDR3 protein. Among roughly 160,000 distinct CDR3 sequences listed, around 75% were seen once. The clonotype comes from a human donor with aplastic anemia. The sequencing input was sorted CD4+, CD8+, or CD8+CD57+ T cells (not recorded which) from PBMCs. V usage is TRBV6-4 and J usage is TRBJ2-4; weak D call: TRBD2 (5 bases). The DNA end is more similar to TRBJ2-7, so the J call may be wrong. CDR3 sequence (DNA): TGTGCCAGCAGTCGGTACAGAGGGCCCTACGAGCAGTACTTC. Its protein product is CASSRYRGPYEQYF.